This TCR beta chain was sequenced in a study of T cells in localized non-small cell lung cancer. Whole-study results and caveats: Uninvolved adjacent lung, not tumor, had the highest T cell clonality.

A note on this clone: Its antigen is unknown.

Profiling relied on immunoSEQ multiplex PCR, and the TCRdb table lists in-frame clones only, not all of them. The sample shows approximately 43,000 clones, about nine tenths of them seen only once. The material was peripheral blood, obtained before any cancer treatment. The TCR was taken from a female donor of 60 years or more with stage I squamous cell lung carcinoma.

DNA of the CDR3: TGTGCCAGTAGCGGGACAGGGGTCCTCACTAATGAAAAACTGTTTTTT. This codes for CASSGTGVLTNEKLFF. The rearrangement joins TRBV19 to TRBJ1-4, with TRBD1 identical over 10 bases. The CDR3 totals 16 residues. Looked up from germline, CDR1 is LNHDA and CDR2 is SQIVND (reference sequence). The junction had 6 bases not matched to a gene; V was cut back by 6 bases and J by 2 bases. The full variable domain, its missing parts supplied by reference TRBV19 and TRBJ1-4, is DGGITQSPKYLFRKEGQNVTLSCEQNLNHDAMYWYRQDPGQGLRLIYYSQIVNDFQKGDIAEGYSVSREKKESFPLTVTSAQKNPTAFYLCASSGTGVLTNEKLFFGSGTQLSVL.